This entry describes one T cell receptor (beta chain). Its recognized antigen is unknown. Per-nucleotide qualities are absent, and no much larger clonotype sits a single base away. To prepare the library, the immunoSEQ multiplex PCR assay was applied. A mixture of 60 forward primers for TCR Vbeta segments and 13 reverse primers for TCR Jbeta segments was used in the multiplex PCR. The CDR3 region of rearranged TCR beta genes was amplified from genomic DNA by a multiplex PCR assay. On the Illumina HiSeq System, the amplified TCR beta libraries were sequenced as 87-base-pair reads. Per the source publication's procedure: A later analysis counted 65 million to 90 million unique TCR beta chains across the 500 to 850 repertoires, and roughly 9.9 million of these chains were shared by at least two donors. Raw reads were error-corrected and collapsed into unique sequences with a nearest-neighbor algorithm that merged closely related sequences to remove PCR and sequencing errors. CDR3 sequences were aligned to IMGT reference sequences to assign V, D and J gene segments. Each retained sequence needed at least a six-nucleotide match to both a V gene segment and a J gene segment. A rearrangement was called productive if the CDR3 had no stop codons and remained in frame with V and J, and every other rearrangement was called non-productive. Following IMGT convention, CDR3 was defined as the stretch from the second conserved V-encoded cysteine to the conserved J-encoded phenylalanine. Sequences without an unambiguous match to a single V gene segment were excluded from the earlier analysis of several hundred of the donors. In an earlier analysis of approximately 550 of the donors, V segments were called functional above 56.7% productive rearrangements and were called segregating when the between-donor standard deviation exceeded 5%. A statistical classification framework was built to diagnose cytomegalovirus status from the catalog of TCR beta chain sequences. V and J gene assignment, in a later analysis, came from comparing TCR nucleotide sequences with IMGT/GENE-DB human TR gene sequences. The TCRdist pipeline was used in a later analysis to assign CDR3 sequences and most-parsimonious VDJ recombination scenarios. In a later analysis, each TCR beta chain was defined by its CDR3 amino acid sequence together with its V-gene family, and reads without a unique V-gene family were excluded. To address suspected cross-contamination and a sequencing artifact, a later analysis removed a few hundred highly shared, low-generation-probability nucleotide sequences. In a later analysis, a clonal expansion index was calculated for each public chain from normalized within-repertoire ranks of inferred template counts. A later analysis computed generation probabilities with a VDJ recombination model fitted to out-of-frame rearrangements, and checked the results against IGoR. In a later analysis, hypergeometric tests were used to score TCR-TCR, TCR-HLA and TCR-CMV co-occurrence, with a repertoire-size bias correction applied to TCR pairs. To estimate false discovery rates, a later analysis permuted the HLA or CMV assignments 20 times. In a later analysis, co-occurring TCRs were grouped with DBSCAN, and TCRdist sequence similarity was added when clustering was performed within HLA-allele-positive subsets. Co-occurrence clustering excluded repertoires with fewer than 30,000 or more than 120,000 public chains, plus five with anomalous nucleotide sharing. TCRdb retrieved this table from immuneACCESS and kept in-frame rearrangements only. Not all clones are present; in checked studies, unresolved V genes account for under half, and no reason is known for the remainder. D and trimming come from the DNA, and the V and J calls and clone size come from that table. This sample lists approximately 150,000 clones; around 88% were detected once. About 0.9% of the sample belongs to the ten largest clones.

This record comes from a study of cytomegalovirus exposure and HLA in healthy donors listed by TCRdb under 2017. Study-wide context: According to an earlier analysis of a few hundred of the donors, 150 million to 200 million T cells yielded roughly 110 million unique TCR beta sequences and 276 Gb of sequence data. Roughly 300 gigabases of sequencing data and roughly 80 million unique TCR sequences made up an early release that covered approximately 650 HLA-typed donors. Of the roughly 410 genotyped donors, 81% were placed in the genetic ancestry cluster associated with self-reported Caucasian donors. The study aimed to test whether signatures of past pathogen exposure could be identified by cataloging public T cell receptors. The study used immunosequencing to profile the T cell repertoires of under 700 subjects and linked those repertoires to cytomegalovirus serostatus. A separate validation cohort of roughly 130 different subjects was used in addition to the 666-subject first cohort. The study combined high-throughput TCR immunosequencing, statistical association of individual TCRs with disease status, and machine learning to predict cytomegalovirus infection status. A later analysis re-examined previously published TCR beta repertoires from about 700 donors and added high-resolution HLA genotyping to investigate patterns of TCR occurrence. Rather than drawing on any new phenotypic data, the later analysis identified candidate immune exposures from TCR beta sequences and the way those sequences occurred across donors. In an earlier analysis of 587 of the donors, high-throughput TCR beta sequencing was used to judge whether each TCR beta V gene segment behaved as functional or pseudogenic. Donor age, sex, ethnicity and CMV serostatus were compiled together with the repertoire data. Genome-wide SNP genotypes for about 65% of the roughly 670 donors were used in a later genetic analysis, which treated that subset as a discovery cohort. All discovery cohort repertoires had been generated using a single sequencing platform. Class I and class II HLA loci were covered by the typing at four-digit resolution. Typing coverage varied by locus: roughly 629-630 donors for A, B, C, DRB1 and DQB1; approximately 500 for DQA1; 600 to 610 for DPA1; 450 to 480 for DPB1. Several DR-DQ haplotypes were handled as single units for association and clustering, since linkage in the cohort was strong. Among roughly 400 genotyped donors of the cohort, an average of 235,054 unique TCR beta nucleotide sequences were sequenced per donor, roughly 20% of them non-productive. Findings and caveats that apply to the study as a whole: The authors suggested that the approach could potentially be extended to other disease states and immunological phenotypes. In a later analysis, most CMV-associated TCR beta chains were found to appear HLA-restricted, with HLA associations seemingly driven largely by CMV exposure. A total of 150 to 200 TCR beta chains were listed by the study as associated with cytomegalovirus. In an earlier analysis of approximately 600 of the donors, most TCR beta V segments were observed in productive rearrangements about 90% or about 30% of the time, broadly matching IMGT annotations. Because HLA typing was unavailable for some donors at each locus, only the typed subset was used in association tests. In a later genetic analysis, a missense DCLRE1C variant was associated with V-gene and J-gene trimming of TCR beta chains, and the association was replicated in an independent cohort. A later genetic analysis reported fewer N-insertions in productive TCRs among donors in an Asian-associated ancestry cluster than the approximately 670-donor mean. A group of highly shared sequence variants was considered likely to be a technical artifact of the sequencing pipeline. Across donors, most TCR sequences were observed very rarely, whereas some public TCRs were present in many individuals. When HLA alleles, especially DR and DQ, strongly co-occurred, attributing TCR associations to individual alleles was difficult. Specific HLA alleles were associated with 15,000 to 20,000 TCR beta sequences at a false discovery rate of 0.05 in a later analysis. A later analysis found that HLA-associated TCR beta chains were more clonally expanded and had lower generation probabilities than equally common non-associated chains. A further reported finding was that TCR beta sequences accurately predicted the HLA-A and HLA-B alleles for most subjects in the first cohort. A later analysis found that TCR association rates varied across HLA loci, with DRB1 alleles showing the most associated TCRs and HLA-C alleles the fewest. Correlated functional status among segregating V segments might reflect linkage disequilibrium, but an unknown experimental factor could not be ruled out. In vitro tests confirmed that a few of the cytomegalovirus-associated TCR beta chains recognize cytomegalovirus antigens. Several of the top co-occurrence clusters appeared to be linked to parvovirus B19, influenza, CMV and Epstein-Barr virus, according to a later analysis. Roughly uniform sequencing depth across donors was assumed in presence/absence analyses, although this assumption may not hold. The cohort was sequenced for TCR beta chains only, and without alpha or paired-chain data the features that could be detected were limited. Because counts were too low, seventeen rarely observed V segments, including chromosome 9 orphons, were excluded from the earlier analysis of 500 to 700 of the donors. The only immune exposure information available for the cohort was CMV serostatus. Some IMGT-functional V segments, including TRBV6-2 and TRBV6-3, could not be told apart with the 87-base-pair reads, so those segments were excluded. The classifier was reported to diagnose cytomegalovirus status with high specificity and sensitivity in both the original and validation cohorts.

The CDR3 has 15 amino acids, counting the end cysteine and phenylalanine. Just the 45-base CDR3 DNA is kept, in frame starting at base 1. CDR1 and CDR2 (KGHSH, LQKENI) derive from the germline V gene. Germline trimming amounts to 5 bases on V and 5 bases on J, with 8 as the count of junction bases outside the gene matches. In total, roughly 670 healthy bone marrow donors made up the cohort. All cohort members were sampled while nominally healthy, although unrecorded immune exposures were likely present. The donor tested CMV seronegative, placing the donor among the 350 to 400 seronegative members of the cohort. A peripheral blood sample was collected from each donor, and TCR beta sequencing was performed on peripheral blood mononuclear cells. Genomic DNA was extracted from the blood cell samples with the Qiagen DNeasy Blood Extraction Kit.

The sequence is built from TRBV18 and TRBJ1-2; TRBD1 agrees with 10 junctional bases. The sample comprised PBMCs. The sequence was collected from a young woman in good health and CMV-seronegative. In nucleotides, the sequence is TGTGCCAGCTCAACGGGGACAGGGGACGCGTATGGCTACACCTTC. It specifies CASSTGTGDAYGYTF.